The rows below give T cell receptor beta chains drawn from one sample of a study of cytomegalovirus exposure and HLA in healthy donors. Libraries were prepared by immunoSEQ multiplex PCR; TCRdb keeps only in-frame clonotypes and omits some of them. This table holds some 200,000 clones, about 81% found once. The sequencing sample was made of PBMCs. The receptors derive from a woman between 45 and 65 years old in good health and CMV-seropositive. CDR3s include the opening cysteine and the closing phenylalanine or tryptophan. The order of the fields is V gene, clone size, J gene, D gene, CDR3 DNA, CDR3 protein. A D gene is named only where the DNA matches it firmly. The listing skips clone size in some rows; elsewhere it reads once, few, many or a size class.

TRBV4-1	NA	TRBJ1-1	NA	TGCGCCAGCAGCCAAGATGGCGCAGAGACCGGATTGGGGGGCACTGAAGCTTTCTTT	CASSQDGAETGLGGTEAFF
TRBV6-4	NA	TRBJ2-3	TRBD2	TGTGCCAGCAGCCTACTAGCGGGGGGCACAGATACGCAGTATTTT	CASSLLAGGTDTQYF
TRBV28	NA	TRBJ2-5	NA	TGTGCCAGCAGCCCGAGCACCAGGGAGACCCAGTACTTC	CASSPSTRETQYF
TRBV7-9	NA	TRBJ2-2	TRBD2	TGTGCCAGCAGTAGTAGCGGGCTCCGGGAGCTGTTTTTT	CASSSSGLRELFF
TRBV27	NA	TRBJ1-6	NA	TGTGCCAGCAGTTTATCGACGGGAAGAGGTTCACCCCTCCACTTT	CASSLSTGRGSPLHF
TRBV6-1	NA	TRBJ1-2	NA	TGTGCCAGCAGTACAAATTCTAACTATGGCTACACCTTC	CASSTNSNYGYTF
TRBV7-2	once	TRBJ1-2	NA	TGTGCCAGCAGCTCACAGGGTTTTGGCTACACCTTC	CASSSQGFGYTF
TRBV29-1	NA	TRBJ2-7	TRBD2	TGCAGCGTTGGGACTAGCGGGACCGGCGAGCAGTACTTC	CSVGTSGTGEQYF
TRBV2	NA	TRBJ1-2	NA	TGTGCCAGCAGACTAGGGGGTATAGGCTACACCTTC	CASRLGGIGYTF
TRBV28	NA	TRBJ1-1	TRBD1	TGTGCCAGCAGTTTATCCGGGACAGGGACGCTTGAGGCTTTCTTT	CASSLSGTGTLEAFF
TRBV7-9	NA	TRBJ2-3	NA	TGTGCCAGCACCCAAAACACCCTTACAGATACGCAGTATTTT	CASTQNTLTDTQYF
TRBV11-2	NA	TRBJ2-2	NA	TGTGCCAGCAGCTCCCTTTTAACCGGGGAGCTGTTTTTT	CASSSLLTGELFF
TRBV10-3	few	TRBJ1-1	NA	TGTGCCATCAGTGGCGCGGGGAACACTGAAGCTTTCTTT	CAISGAGNTEAFF
TRBV15	NA	TRBJ2-3	TRBD2	TGTGCCACCAGAGAGGTCGGCGGGAGGGACGCAGATACGCAGTATTTT	CATREVGGRDADTQYF
TRBV11-2	NA	TRBJ1-1	NA	TGTGCCAGCAGCTTACGGGGGGGTTTGAACACTGAAGCTTTCTTT	CASSLRGGLNTEAFF
TRBV5-1	NA	TRBJ2-5	TRBD1	TGCGCCAGCAGCACGGACAGGGGGCGAGAGACCCAGTACTTC	CASSTDRGRETQYF
TRBV5-1	once	TRBJ1-2	TRBD1	TGCGCCAGCACGGGGACAGTTGATACTAACTATGGCTACACCTTC	CASTGTVDTNYGYTF
TRBV9	NA	TRBJ2-3	TRBD2	TGTGCCAGCAGCGCTGCTGGGACTACCTACACAGATACGCAGTATTTT	CASSAAGTTYTDTQYF
TRBV5-4	once	TRBJ2-3	TRBD2	TGTGCCAGCAGCCTCAGACTAGCGGGAGGCTCAGATACGCAGTATTTT	CASSLRLAGGSDTQYF
TRBV7-2	NA	TRBJ1-2	NA	TGTGCCAGCAGCTTTAACGGGGTCTATGGCTACACCTTC	CASSFNGVYGYTF
TRBV7-9	NA	TRBJ1-1	NA	TGTGCCAGCAGCCCAGGAATTCCCATAAACACTGAAGCTTTCTTT	CASSPGIPINTEAFF
TRBV5-5	NA	TRBJ2-5	NA	TGTGCCAGCAGCCGGGGGATGGGGGGAGAGACCCAGTACTTC	CASSRGMGGETQYF
TRBV5-1	NA	TRBJ2-1	TRBD2	TGCGCCAGCAGCCAGGGACTAGCGGGAGTTAATGAGCAGTTCTTC	CASSQGLAGVNEQFF
TRBV19	NA	TRBJ1-5	TRBD1	TGTGCCAGTAGTGTGGGACAGGGGAAGGCGAAGCCCCAGCATTTT	CASSVGQGKAKPQHF
TRBV29-1	few	TRBJ2-1	NA	TGCAGCGTTGGACAGGAGCTAAATGAGCAGTTCTTC	CSVGQELNEQFF
TRBV29-1	NA	TRBJ1-2	NA	TGCAGCGTTGAACTCTATGGCTACACCTTC	CSVELYGYTF
TRBV7-3	NA	TRBJ2-1	TRBD2	TGTGCCAGCAGCAAGACTAGCGGAAATGAGCAGTTCTTC	CASSKTSGNEQFF
TRBV28	NA	TRBJ2-2	NA	TGTGCCAGCAGTTTCTTACTAAACACCGGGGAGCTGTTTTTT	CASSFLLNTGELFF
TRBV7-8	NA	TRBJ2-2	TRBD2	TGTGCCAGCAGCTCCCAGAAAGGTAGCGGGAGTTACACCGGGGAGCTGTTTTTT	CASSSQKGSGSYTGELFF
TRBV9	NA	TRBJ2-5	NA	TGTGCCAGCAGCGTAGGGGGTGTTCCAGGGGAGACCCAGTACTTC	CASSVGGVPGETQYF
TRBV7-8	NA	TRBJ1-5	TRBD1	TGTGCCAGCAGCTTAGAGGGACAGGCCTTAAATCAGCCCCAGCATTTT	CASSLEGQALNQPQHF
TRBV7-6	NA	TRBJ1-2	NA	TGTGCCAGCAGCCCCGCCCGAGGTTCGTACGGCTACACCTTC	CASSPARGSYGYTF
TRBV28	NA	TRBJ1-2	NA	TGTGCCAGCGGACAGCCAGTAGCTAACTATGGCTACACCTTC	CASGQPVANYGYTF
TRBV4-2	NA	TRBJ2-7	TRBD2	TGTGCCAGCAGCCCCCGAAGCGGGAGGTACCCTGACGAGCAGTACTTC	CASSPRSGRYPDEQYF
TRBV5-1	NA	TRBJ2-5	TRBD2	TGCGCCAGCGGCTCCAGCGGGAGAGGACGAGAGACCCAGTACTTC	CASGSSGRGRETQYF